One and the same sample provided the 4 T cell receptor beta chains below, sequenced in a study of early T cells in non-severe SARS-CoV-2 infection. TCRdb recomputed calls from the 5' RACE reads with MiXCR, one row per CDR3 protein. This table has tens of thousands of distinct CDR3 sequences, roughly 8.7% appearing once. The input for sequencing was whole blood, taken at baseline. The receptor set was obtained from an adult who was a healthcare worker with PCR-confirmed SARS-CoV-2 infection or an uninfected control (not recorded which).

This clonotype was counted many times. V usage is TRBV2 and J usage is TRBJ2-7; D not resolved. This CDR3 has 13 amino acids. CDR1 and CDR2 from the germline V gene are SNHLY and FYNNEI. V was cut by 3 bases and J by 3 bases, with 9 bases left in between. The CDR3 region has the DNA TGTGCCAGCAGTGACTATGGGAACTACGAGCAGTACTTC. Protein sequence: CASSDYGNYEQYF.

The genes are TRBV19 and TRBJ1-5, with D hard to call. Per the germline V gene, CDR1 is LNHDA and CDR2 is SQIVND (reference sequence). This CDR3 is built from 16 residues. V lost 10 bases, J lost 1 base, and 20 bases lay in between. As DNA, the CDR3 is TGTGCCACCAGTCCCGTTGGGGTGGGAAGCAATCAGCCCCAGCATTTT. Encoded protein: CATSPVGVGSNQPQHF.

There are many counts of this clonotype. The rearrangement uses TRBV18 and TRBJ2-2; maybe TRBD2 (5 bases). Germline CDR1 is KGHSH and CDR2 is LQKENI. Trimming shortened V by 2 bases and J by 7 bases, and 11 bases separated the two germline ends. CDR3 length equals 14 residues. In DNA form, the CDR3 reads TGTGCCAGCTCACCAACTAGTTCCGGCGGGGAGCTGTTTTTT. Translated: CASSPTSSGGELFF.

This clonotype has just a few counts. CDR3 sequence: CASSQTFNSPLHF. The CDR3 DNA is TGCGCCAGCAGCCAAACCTTCAATTCACCCCTCCACTTT. The chain joins TRBV4-1 to TRBJ1-6; D gene unclear. CDR3 length: 13 amino acids. V lost 2 bases and J 7 bases, leaving 6 bases between the germline ends. Germline V gives CDR1 MGHRA, CDR2 YSYEKL.